The following is a T cell receptor (beta chain) sequence with its context. This clonotype was observed at least ten times. The target of this receptor is not known. Per-nucleotide qualities are absent, and no much larger clonotype sits a single base away. V and J lose 0 bases and 1 base, and a span of 8 bases separates them. Taken from cysteine to phenylalanine, the CDR3 has 15 residues. Only the CDR3 DNA is retained, 45 bases long and in frame from the first base. CDR1 and CDR2 (SGHKS, YYEKEE) derive from the germline V gene (reference sequence). The record originates from a study of blood T cells in healthy people across ages (dated by TCRdb to the mid-2010s). About the study as a whole: In model experiments, template switching captured roughly one uniquely barcoded TCR beta cDNA molecule for every two T cells. The study measured age-related changes in TCR beta repertoire diversity using deep sequencing normalized with unique cDNA molecular identifiers. The donors were divided into four age groups: young (average about 16 years), middle-aged (about 39), aged (62) and long-lived (about 90). To avoid experimental bias, donors of different ages were spread randomly across the sequencing lanes. For two donors (one aged 18 to 30 and one aged 80 or older), the study analyzed two additional independent replicas of 1 million unique cDNA reads from the same blood draw.

Libraries came from 5' RACE. Reads for this sample came from an Illumina HiSeq 2500. The second PCR ran for about 6 to 12 cycles and used a J-beta primer mix along with a sample-barcoded 5' primer. A unique molecular identifier was introduced onto each TCR beta cDNA molecule by a template-switch 5' adaptor carrying 12 random nucleotides. Each sample yielded at least 3 million CDR3-containing paired-end reads. The Mint cDNA synthesis kit, primed by a TRBC-specific oligonucleotide, was used to synthesize first-strand cDNA from all RNA. After uracil-DNA glycosylase treatment, a first 18-cycle PCR used universal primers M1SS and BC2_uni_R on all cDNA. The source study handled its data this way. For normalization, 1 million high-quality reads were randomly selected from each sample, with every read carrying a distinct molecular identifier. Instead of being binned into consensus sequences, reads with shared molecular identifiers were discarded. CDR3 identification, clonotype clustering and error correction used MiTCR with a Q25 quality threshold and the strictest error-elimination algorithm. A nonparametric unseen species model with Euler transformation was used to estimate a lower bound on total TCR beta diversity. In-frame beta chains were kept once TCRdb had trimmed the public reads at Q25 with fastp and called clones with MiXCR. Identical CDR3 proteins give one entry, which carries the most common genes and DNA. The V and J calls reflect TCRdb's pipeline rather than the authors' work. This sample is represented by roughly 1,500,000 distinct CDR3 sequences; about 31% of them were singletons. The biggest ten clones account for approximately 10% of the sample.

The approximately 39 donors, aged roughly 6 to 100 years, were systemically healthy Caucasian individuals from Russia. Roughly 10 milliliters of peripheral blood were drawn from each donor into EDTA-treated Vacutainer tubes. PBMCs were isolated by Ficoll-Paque density-gradient centrifugation, with at least 7 million obtained per sample. Total RNA was extracted from PBMCs with Trizol reagent, with at least 6 micrograms obtained per sample. Naive CD45RAhigh/CD27high T cell percentages were measured by flow cytometry on a PBMC aliquot from every donor. Beyond this particular receptor, the publication reports: Observed TCR beta diversity per million T cells fell roughly linearly with age, and a significant reduction was already apparent by age roughly 40. Donor CMV infection status was unknown, potentially confounding age-related changes in expanded clonotypes. Compared with the aged group, the long-lived group had more naive CD4+ T cells, fewer expanded clones and increased TCR diversity, suggesting age selection. Because profiling used bulk unsorted PBMCs, naive and antigen-experienced compartments could not be compared conclusively. Estimates of total diversity based on one million sequenced T cells were regarded as lower bounds and as underestimates. Observed TCR beta diversity correlated strongly with the percentage of naive T cells measured by flow cytometry.

The receptor was isolated from a woman aged 25 to 45 in good health. Sequenced sample: blood. The chain couples TRBV5-5 to TRBJ2-1, with no reliable assignment of the D segment. The DNA is as follows: TGTGCCAGCAGCTTGGGTGGGGATTCCTACAATGAGCAGTTCTTC. Its amino acids are CASSLGGDSYNEQFF.